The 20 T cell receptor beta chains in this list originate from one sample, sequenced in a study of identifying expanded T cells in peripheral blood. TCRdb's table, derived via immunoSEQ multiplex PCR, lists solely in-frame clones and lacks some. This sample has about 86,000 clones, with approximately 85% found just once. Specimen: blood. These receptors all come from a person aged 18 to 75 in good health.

The CDR3 here is CASSNQWDQPQHF. For the CDR3, the DNA is TGTGCCAGTAGTAATCAGTGGGATCAGCCCCAGCATTTT. This chain uses TRBV19 with TRBJ1-5; D is unclear. The CDR3 sequence is 13 residues long. Germline CDR1 is LNHDA and CDR2 is SQIVND (reference sequence). Trimming cost V 4 bases and J 5 bases, with 9 bases left between them.

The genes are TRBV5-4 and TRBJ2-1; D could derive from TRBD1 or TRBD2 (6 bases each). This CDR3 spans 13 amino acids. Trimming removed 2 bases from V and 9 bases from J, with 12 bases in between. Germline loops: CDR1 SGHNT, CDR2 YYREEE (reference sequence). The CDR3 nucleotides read TGTGCCAGCAGCTTCCTAGGAGGGGGTGAGCAGTTCTTC. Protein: CASSFLGGGEQFF. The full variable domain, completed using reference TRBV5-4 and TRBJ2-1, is ETGVTQSPTHLIKTRGQQVTLRCSSQSGHNTVSWYQQALGQGPQFIFQYYREEENGRGNFPPRFSGLQFPNYSSELNVNALELDDSALYLCASSFLGGGEQFFGPGTRLTVL.

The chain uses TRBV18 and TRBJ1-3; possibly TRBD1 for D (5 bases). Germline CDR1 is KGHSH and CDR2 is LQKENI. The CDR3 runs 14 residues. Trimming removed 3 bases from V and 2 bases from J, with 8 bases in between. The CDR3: CASSPGDPGNTIYF. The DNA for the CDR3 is TGTGCCAGCTCACCGGGGGACCCTGGAAACACCATATATTTT.

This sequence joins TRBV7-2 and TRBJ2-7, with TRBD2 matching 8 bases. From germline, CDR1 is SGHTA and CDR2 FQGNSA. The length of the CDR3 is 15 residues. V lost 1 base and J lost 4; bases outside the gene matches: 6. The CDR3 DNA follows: TGTGCCAGCAGCTTAGTTTCTAGCGGGCGTTACGAGCAGTACTTC. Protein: CASSLVSSGRYEQYF.

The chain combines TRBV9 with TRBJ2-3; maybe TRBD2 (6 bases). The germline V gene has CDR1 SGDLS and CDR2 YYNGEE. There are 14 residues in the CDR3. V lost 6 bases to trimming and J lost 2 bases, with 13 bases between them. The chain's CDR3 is CASTPGRFTDTQYF. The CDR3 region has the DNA TGTGCCAGCACCCCGGGGAGGTTCACAGATACGCAGTATTTT. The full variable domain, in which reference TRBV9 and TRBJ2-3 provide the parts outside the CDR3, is DSGVTQTPKHLITATGQRVTLRCSPRSGDLSVYWYQQSLDQGLQFLIQYYNGEERAKGNILERFSAQQFPDLHSELNLSSLELGDSALYFCASTPGRFTDTQYFGPGTRLTVL.

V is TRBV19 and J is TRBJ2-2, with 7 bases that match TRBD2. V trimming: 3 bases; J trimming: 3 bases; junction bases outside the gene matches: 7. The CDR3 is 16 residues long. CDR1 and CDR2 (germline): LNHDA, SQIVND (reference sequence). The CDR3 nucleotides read TGTGCCAGTAGTATCCTGGGGGGGACTGACACCGGGGAGCTGTTTTTT. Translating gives CASSILGGTDTGELFF.

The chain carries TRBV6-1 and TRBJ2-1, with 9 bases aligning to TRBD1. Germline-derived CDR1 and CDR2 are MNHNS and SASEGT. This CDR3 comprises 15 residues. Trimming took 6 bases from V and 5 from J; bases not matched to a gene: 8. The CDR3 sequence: CASSLQGAGNNEQFF. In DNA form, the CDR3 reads TGTGCCAGCAGCCTACAGGGGGCGGGAAACAATGAGCAGTTCTTC.

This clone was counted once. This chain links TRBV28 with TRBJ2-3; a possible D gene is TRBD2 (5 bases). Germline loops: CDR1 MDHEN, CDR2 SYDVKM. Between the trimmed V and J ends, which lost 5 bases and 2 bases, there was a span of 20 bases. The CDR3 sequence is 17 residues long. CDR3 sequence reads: CASSLAFTGRNTDTQYF. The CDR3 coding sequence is TGTGCCAGCAGTCTAGCCTTTACCGGACGGAACACAGATACGCAGTATTTT.

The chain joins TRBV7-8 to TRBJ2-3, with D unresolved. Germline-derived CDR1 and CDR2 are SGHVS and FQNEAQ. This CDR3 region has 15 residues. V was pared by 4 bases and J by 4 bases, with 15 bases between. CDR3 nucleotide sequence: TGTGCCAGCAGCTCCGTGGGAACCGCGTCAGATACGCAGTATTTT. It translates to CASSSVGTASDTQYF.

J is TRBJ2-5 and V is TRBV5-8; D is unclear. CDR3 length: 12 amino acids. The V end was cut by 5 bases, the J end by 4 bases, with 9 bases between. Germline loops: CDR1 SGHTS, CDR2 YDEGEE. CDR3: CASRIGVETQYF. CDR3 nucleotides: TGTGCCAGCAGGATAGGCGTAGAGACCCAGTACTTC.

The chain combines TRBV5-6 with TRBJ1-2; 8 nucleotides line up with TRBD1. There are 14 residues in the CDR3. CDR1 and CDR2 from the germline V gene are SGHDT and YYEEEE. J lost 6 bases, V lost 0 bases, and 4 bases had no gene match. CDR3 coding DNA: TGTGCCAGCAGCTTGGGGACAGGGAGCCATGGCTACACCTTC. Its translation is CASSLGTGSHGYTF.

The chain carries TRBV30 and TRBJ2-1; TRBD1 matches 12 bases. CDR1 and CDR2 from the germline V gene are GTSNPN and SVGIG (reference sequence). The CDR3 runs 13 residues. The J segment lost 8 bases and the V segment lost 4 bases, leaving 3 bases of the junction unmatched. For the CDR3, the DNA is TGTGCCTGGACCGGGACAGGGGGCGATGAGCAGTTCTTC. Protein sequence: CAWTGTGGDEQFF.

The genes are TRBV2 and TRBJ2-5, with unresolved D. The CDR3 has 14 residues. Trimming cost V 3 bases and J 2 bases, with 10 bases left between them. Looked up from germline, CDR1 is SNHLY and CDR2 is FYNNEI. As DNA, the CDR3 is TGTGCCAGCAGTGAGCAGGTCCCTCAAGAGACCCAGTACTTC. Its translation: CASSEQVPQETQYF. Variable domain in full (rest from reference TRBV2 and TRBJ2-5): EPEVTQTPSHQVTQMGQEVILRCVPISNHLYFYWYRQILGQKVEFLVSFYNNEISEKSEIFDDQFSVERPDGSNFTLKIRSTKLEDSAMYFCASSEQVPQETQYFGPGTRLLVL.

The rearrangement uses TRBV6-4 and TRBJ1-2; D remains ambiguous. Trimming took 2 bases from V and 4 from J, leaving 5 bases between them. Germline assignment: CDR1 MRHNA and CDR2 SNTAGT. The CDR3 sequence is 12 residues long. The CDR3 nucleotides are TGTGCCAGCAGTGACAACAGCTATGGCTACACCTTC. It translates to CASSDNSYGYTF.

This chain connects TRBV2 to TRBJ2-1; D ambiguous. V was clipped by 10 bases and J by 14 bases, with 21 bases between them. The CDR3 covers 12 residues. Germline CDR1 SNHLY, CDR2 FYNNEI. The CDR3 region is CAISSLPSWEFF. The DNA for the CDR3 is TGTGCCATCTCAAGCCTGCCCTCCTGGGAGTTCTTC.

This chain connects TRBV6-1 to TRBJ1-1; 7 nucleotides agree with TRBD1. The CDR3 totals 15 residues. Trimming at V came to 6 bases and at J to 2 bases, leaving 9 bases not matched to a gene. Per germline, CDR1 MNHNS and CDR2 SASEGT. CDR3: CASSVQTGTNTEAFF. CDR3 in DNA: TGTGCCAGCAGCGTCCAGACAGGGACCAACACTGAAGCTTTCTTT.

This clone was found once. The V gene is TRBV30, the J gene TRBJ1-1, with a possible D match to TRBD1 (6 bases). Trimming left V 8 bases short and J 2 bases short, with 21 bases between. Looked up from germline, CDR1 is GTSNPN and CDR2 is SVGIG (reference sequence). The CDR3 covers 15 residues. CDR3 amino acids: CATKYDGQSNTEAFF. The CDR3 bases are TGTGCCACTAAGTATGACGGACAGAGTAACACTGAAGCTTTCTTT.

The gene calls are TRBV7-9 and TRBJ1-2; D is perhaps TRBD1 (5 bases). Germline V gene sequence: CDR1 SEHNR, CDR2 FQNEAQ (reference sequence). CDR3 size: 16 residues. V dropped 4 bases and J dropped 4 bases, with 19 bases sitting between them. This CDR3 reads CASSSGAGRAGYGYTF. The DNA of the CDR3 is TGTGCCAGCAGCTCCGGGGCTGGACGGGCTGGCTATGGCTACACCTTC.

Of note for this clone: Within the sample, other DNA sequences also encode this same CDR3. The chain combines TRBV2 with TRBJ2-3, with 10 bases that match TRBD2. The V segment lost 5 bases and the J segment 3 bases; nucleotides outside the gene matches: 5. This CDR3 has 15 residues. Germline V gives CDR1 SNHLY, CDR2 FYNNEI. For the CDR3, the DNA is TGTGCCAGCAGTCGACTAGCGGGCGGGACAGATACGCAGTATTTT. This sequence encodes CASSRLAGGTDTQYF.

The CDR3 bases are TGTGCCAGCAGCCAAGAACGATGGCAGCTACTGAACACTGAAGCTTTCTTT. This translates into CASSQERWQLLNTEAFF. The V call is TRBV14, the J call TRBJ1-1, with D unresolved. Trimming stripped 0 bases from V and 0 bases from J, with 14 bases between. The CDR3 sequence is 17 residues long. Germline values: CDR1 SGHDN, CDR2 FVKESK.